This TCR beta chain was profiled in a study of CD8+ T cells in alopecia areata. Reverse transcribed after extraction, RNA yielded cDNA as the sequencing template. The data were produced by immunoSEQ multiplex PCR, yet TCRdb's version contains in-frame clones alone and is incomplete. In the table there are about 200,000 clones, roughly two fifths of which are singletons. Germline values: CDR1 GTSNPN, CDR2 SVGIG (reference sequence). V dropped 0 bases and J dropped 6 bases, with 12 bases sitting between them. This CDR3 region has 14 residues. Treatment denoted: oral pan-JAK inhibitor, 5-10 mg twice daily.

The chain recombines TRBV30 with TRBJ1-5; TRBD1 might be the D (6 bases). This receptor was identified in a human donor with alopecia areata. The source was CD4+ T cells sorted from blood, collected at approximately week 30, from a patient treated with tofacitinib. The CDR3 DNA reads TGTGCCTGGAGTGTACAAGGGGGACGTCAGCCCCAGCATTTT. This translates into CAWSVQGGRQPQHF.